The T cell receptor (beta chain) under discussion was sequenced for a study of T cell responses to AZD1222 COVID-19 vaccine. Sequencing was performed with immunoSEQ multiplex PCR; in TCRdb, only in-frame clones are kept and a portion is missing. The table shows 90,000 to 120,000 clones, with more than 90% occurring only once. The CDR3 is made up of 15 amino acids. With 3 bases removed from V and 6 bases from J, the gap between germline ends came to 14 bases. Germline CDR1 and CDR2: MNHNS and SASEGT. The specimen was peripheral blood, collected on day 0 of AZD1222 vaccination. The V call is TRBV6-1, the J call TRBJ1-4, with D tentatively TRBD1 (6 bases). This receptor was obtained from an adult in good health. The CDR3 region is CASSDNRAGDEKLFF. CDR3 bases: TGTGCCAGCAGTGACAACAGGGCGGGGGATGAAAAACTGTTTTTT.